These T cell receptor beta chains were read from a single sample in a study of radiotherapy plus CTLA-4 blockade in lung cancer. Profiling relied on immunoSEQ multiplex PCR, and the TCRdb table lists in-frame clones only, not all of them. The table has some 50,000 clones, approximately 84% seen once. The specimen was peripheral blood, collected from a patient treated with radiotherapy plus ipilimumab. These receptors were obtained from a human donor with non-small cell lung cancer whose response to radiotherapy plus ipilimumab could not be evaluated. Each CDR3 is given with its conserved first and last residue. A D gene is named only where the DNA matches it firmly. For some rows the clone size is stated as once, few or many, or as a class when expanded; others skip it.

clone_size j_call d_call v_call cdr3_nt cdr3_aa
- TRBJ1-5 - TRBV6-6 TGTGCCAGCAGTTATTCGACGGCGCAGGAGCCCCAGCATTTT CASSYSTAQEPQHF
- TRBJ1-1 - TRBV5-3 TGTGCCAGAAGCTTGGGACAGCTTGAAGCTTTCTTT CARSLGQLEAFF
- TRBJ2-7 TRBD1 TRBV7-9 TGTGCCAGCAGCCGTCCGCGACAGGGAAGCTTGTCCTCCTACGAGCAGTACTTC CASSRPRQGSLSSYEQYF
- TRBJ2-3 TRBD2 TRBV18 TGTGCCAGCTCACCCGAGGGACTAGCGGGAGGCGCAGATACGCAGTATTTT CASSPEGLAGGADTQYF
few TRBJ1-3 - TRBV11-2 TGTGCCAGCAGCTCCTCGGGTTTCTCTGGAAACACCATATATTTT CASSSSGFSGNTIYF
- TRBJ2-1 TRBD2 TRBV9 TGTGCCAGCACTGTTAGCGGGGCTAAGGGGAATGAGCAGTTCTTC CASTVSGAKGNEQFF
- TRBJ1-5 TRBD1 TRBV28 TGTGCCAGCAGTTATCTGACAGGGTCCAGCAATCAGCCCCAGCATTTT CASSYLTGSSNQPQHF
- TRBJ2-7 - TRBV28 TGTGCCAGCATCGGTTCCTACGAGCAGTACTTC CASIGSYEQYF
- TRBJ2-7 TRBD1 TRBV9 TGTGCCAGCAGTCGGACAGGGCAGTACGAGCAGTACTTC CASSRTGQYEQYF
- TRBJ2-1 TRBD2 TRBV19 TGTGCCAGTACTAGCGGGAGGGGATTTTTCTATGAGCAGTTCTTC CASTSGRGFFYEQFF
- TRBJ1-1 - TRBV29-1 TGCAGCGTTGAAGATTTGGAGGCTGAAGCTTTCTTT CSVEDLEAEAFF
- TRBJ1-3 - TRBV4-1 TGCGCCAGCAGCCAAGTCTGGGGGGGAGGGGATGGAAACACCATATATTTT CASSQVWGGGDGNTIYF
many TRBJ1-1 - TRBV19 TGTGCCAGTAGGTACAGGGACACTGAAGCTTTCTTT CASRYRDTEAFF
- TRBJ2-1 TRBD2 TRBV4-2 TGTGCCAGCAGCCGACTTACTAGCGGAGGCGATGAGCAGTTCTTC CASSRLTSGGDEQFF
- TRBJ2-3 - TRBV28 TGTGCCAGCAGTTTAATTAGCTCAGATACGCAGTATTTT CASSLISSDTQYF
- TRBJ2-7 - TRBV6-5 TGTGCCAGCAGCCCTGGACAGCCGACGTACGAGCAGTACTTC CASSPGQPTYEQYF
- TRBJ2-5 - TRBV2 TGTGCCAGCAGTGATTTCGGAGGCTTCGGGGAGACCCAGTACTTC CASSDFGGFGETQYF
- TRBJ1-1 - TRBV7-6 TGTGCCAGCAGCCTATCGGAGGCCGAGAACACTGAAGCTTTCTTT CASSLSEAENTEAFF